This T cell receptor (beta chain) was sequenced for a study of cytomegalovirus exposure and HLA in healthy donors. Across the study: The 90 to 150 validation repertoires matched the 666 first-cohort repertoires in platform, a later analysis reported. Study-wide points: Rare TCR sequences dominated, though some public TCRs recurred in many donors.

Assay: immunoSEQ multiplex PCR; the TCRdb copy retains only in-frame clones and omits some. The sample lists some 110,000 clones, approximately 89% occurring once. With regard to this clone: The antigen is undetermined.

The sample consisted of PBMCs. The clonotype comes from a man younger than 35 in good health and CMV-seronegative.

The CDR3 DNA is TGTGCCAGCAGCTTAGGGACAGCGAACACTGAAGCTTTCTTT. It encodes CASSLGTANTEAFF. The chain couples TRBV7-8 to TRBJ1-1; TRBD1 might be the D (6 bases). The CDR3 has 14 amino acids. Germline V CDR1 and CDR2: SGHVS, FQNEAQ. Trimming stripped 1 base from V and 1 base from J, with 7 bases between.